Listed here are 32 T cell receptor beta chains from one sample, sequenced in a study of Graves' ophthalmopathy and Graves' hyperthyroidism. For repertoire sequencing, the TCR beta CDR3 regions were amplified from RNA transcripts. Scientists carried out first-round RT-PCR using HTBI primers and then a second-round multiplex PCR. One entry per CDR3 protein results from TCRdb running MiXCR on the multiplex PCR reads. The sample shows hundreds of thousands of distinct CDR3 sequences, just over 40% of them seen only once. Material: peripheral blood. These receptor sequences come from an adult man with Graves' ophthalmopathy.

This rearrangement joins TRBV2 to TRBJ2-5; TRBD2 aligns across 10 bases. The V gene's germline CDR1 is SNHLY and CDR2 FYNNEI. After removal of 3 bases from V and 6 bases from J, the junction contained 4 bases not matched to a gene. The length of the CDR3 is 14 residues. In DNA form, the CDR3 reads TGTGCCAGCAGTGATACTAGCGGGGTCAAGACCCAGTACTTC. Translated, it gives CASSDTSGVKTQYF.

This clonotype came up many times. The chain couples TRBV2 to TRBJ2-2; no definite D call. Germline CDR1 SNHLY, CDR2 FYNNEI. The CDR3 length is 13 residues. V dropped 4 bases and J dropped 7 bases, with 10 bases sitting between them. The CDR3 DNA sequence: TGTGCCAGCAGTGCAGTCCCAAACGGGGAGCTGTTTTTT. This sequence encodes CASSAVPNGELFF.

This sequence joins TRBV7-6 and TRBJ2-1; TRBD2 matches 16 bases. Germline V lookup: CDR1 SGHVS, CDR2 FNYEAQ. The ends lost 5 bases at V and 8 bases at J; junction bases unmatched: 9. The CDR3 length is 17 residues. The CDR3 loop reads CASSLGTSGGAGYEQFF. In DNA, the CDR3 is TGTGCCAGCAGCCTAGGGACTAGCGGGGGGGCCGGGTATGAGCAGTTCTTC.

This clonotype has at least ten counts. The chain has TRBV19 and TRBJ2-6; the D is unclear. Between the trimmed V and J ends, which lost 4 bases and 3 bases, there was a span of 4 bases. Germline-derived CDR1 and CDR2 are LNHDA and SQIVND (reference sequence). This CDR3 has 13 residues. The CDR3 protein is CASSNGGANVLTF. CDR3 nucleotides: TGTGCCAGTAGTAACGGTGGGGCCAACGTCCTGACTTTC.

The sample holds many counts of this clonotype. The J gene is TRBJ1-5, the V gene TRBV20-1; the D is unclear. CDR1 and CDR2 (germline): DFQATT, SNEGSKA (reference sequence). CDR3 length: 12 amino acids. Trimming pared 5 bases from V and 1 base from J, leaving 6 bases between. The CDR3 sequence: CSASRSNQPQHF. CDR3 in DNA: TGCAGTGCTTCAAGGAGCAATCAGCCCCAGCATTTT.

At least ten counts were recorded for this clonotype. The chain recombines TRBV10-3 with TRBJ1-2; the match to TRBD1 covers 7 bases. Looked up from germline, CDR1 is ENHRY and CDR2 is SYGVKD. The CDR3 is made up of 13 amino acids. V was pared by 3 bases and J by 6 bases, with 4 bases of the junction left unmatched. The CDR3 coding sequence is TGTGCCATCAGTGACGCCGGGACAGATGGCTACACCTTC. It yields the protein CAISDAGTDGYTF.

This clonotype was seen many times. V and J are TRBV5-8 and TRBJ1-2, with 8 nucleotides matching TRBD1. The trim removed 2 bases at V and 8 bases at J, leaving 8 bases unmatched. Germline-derived CDR1 and CDR2 are SGHTS and YDEGEE. The CDR3 consists of 14 residues. The CDR3 is CASSFQGADGGYTF. The CDR3 DNA follows: TGTGCCAGCAGCTTCCAGGGGGCAGATGGCGGCTACACCTTC. The full variable domain, with the rest looked up from reference TRBV5-8 and TRBJ1-2, is EAGVTQSPTHLIKTRGQQATLRCSPISGHTSVYWYQQALGLGLQFLLWYDEGEERNRGNFPPRFSGRQFPNYSSELNVNALELEDSALYLCASSFQGADGGYTFGSGTRLTVV.

On this clonotype: Since no conserved phenylalanine or tryptophan closes the CDR3, a read error is the likely cause. The chain carries TRBV12-3 or TRBV12-4 and TRBJ2-5; 7 bases align to TRBD2. This CDR3 region has 14 residues. Trimming removed 5 bases from V and 0 bases from J; junction bases left unmatched: 3. The CDR3 protein is CASSRLADQETQYV. Here the CDR3 DNA reads TGTGCCAGCAGTCGCCTAGCGGACCAAGAGACCCAGTACGTC.

On this clonotype itself: It may be a read error: a sequence one base away is much more abundant. The V and J genes are TRBV19 and TRBJ1-4; 10 bases agree with TRBD1. CDR1 is LNHDA and CDR2 is SQIVND in the germline V gene (reference sequence). This CDR3 is 15 amino acids long. The CDR3 protein is CTSSTRQGAGEKLFF. In DNA, the CDR3 is TGTACCAGTAGTACGCGACAGGGGGCCGGAGAAAAACTGTTTTTT.

This clonotype was picked up many times. Relative to the germline gene, one junction end is altered; a read error may explain this. This chain uses TRBV5-1 with TRBJ2-2, with 7 bases lining up with TRBD1. The CDR3 loop spans 15 amino acids. Germline CDR1 and CDR2: SGHRS and YFSETQ. This chain's CDR3 is CASSLQQGLTGELFF. CDR3 nucleotide sequence: TGTGCCAGCAGCCTACAACAGGGGCTGACCGGGGAGCTGTTTTTT.

The V call is TRBV2, the J call TRBJ1-2, with D possibly being TRBD1 (6 bases). Germline assignment: CDR1 SNHLY and CDR2 FYNNEI. The CDR3 is 15 amino acids. Trimming cost V 1 base and J 0 bases, with 9 bases left between them. This CDR3 reads CASSEGRGPNYGYTF. In nucleotides, the CDR3 is TGTGCCAGCAGTGAAGGGCGGGGGCCTAACTATGGCTACACCTTC.

This clonotype was seen many times. This chain joins TRBV10-3 and TRBJ1-1, with D hard to call. This CDR3 has 12 residues. From germline, CDR1 is ENHRY and CDR2 SYGVKD. Trimming took off 0 bases at V and 11 bases at J, with 10 bases between the two ends. In nucleotides, the CDR3 is TGTGCCATCAGTGAGTCGGGAGGGCGGGCTTTCTTT. It yields the protein CAISESGGRAFF.

As concerns this clonotype: A far larger clone is a single base away, which makes a read error likely. No conserved phenylalanine or tryptophan is present at the end of the CDR3, so a read error is the likely explanation. The J gene is TRBJ2-7, the V gene TRBV12-3 or TRBV12-4; no firm D call. Trimming cost V 1 base and J 2 bases, with 3 bases left between them. CDR3 length: 12 residues. CDR3 sequence: CASSLDAYEQYL. Here the CDR3 DNA reads TGTGCCAGCAGTTTAGACGCCTACGAGCAGTACCTC.

V usage is TRBV24-1 and J usage is TRBJ2-5; the match to TRBD1 covers 7 bases. Germline V gene lookup returns CDR1 KGHDR and CDR2 SFDVKD. Germline trimming cut 4 bases from V and 4 bases from J; bases unmatched to any gene: 8. This CDR3 contains 15 residues. The CDR3 DNA follows: TGTGCCACCAGTGACCCCGGGACAGAGCTAGAGACCCAGTACTTC. This encodes CATSDPGTELETQYF.

About this clonotype: A single base separates this from a much larger clone, so it may be a read error. The chain combines TRBV9 with TRBJ2-5; no definite D call. The length of the CDR3 is 12 residues. The germline V gene has CDR1 SGDLS and CDR2 YYNGEE. CDR3 sequence: CAGSASGETQYF. CDR3 in DNA: TGTGCCGGCAGCGCTTCCGGGGAGACCCAGTACTTC.

This chain connects TRBV6-6 to TRBJ2-2; D remains unclear. V lost 0 bases and J lost 0, with 11 bases in between. Germline lookup yields CDR1 MNHNY and CDR2 SVGAGI (reference sequence). The CDR3 is 17 residues long. This CDR3 reads CASSYSIGQANTGELFF. The CDR3 DNA follows: TGTGCCAGCAGTTACTCGATAGGCCAGGCGAACACCGGGGAGCTGTTTTTT.

V usage is TRBV12-3 or TRBV12-4 and J usage is TRBJ1-5; D ambiguous. The CDR3 has 12 amino acids. V was shortened by 4 bases and J by 13 bases, with 14 bases between the two germline ends. CDR3 amino acids: CASSYGVTSQHF. In DNA form, the CDR3 reads TGTGCCAGCAGTTACGGGGTGACATCACAGCATTTT.

This clonotype was seen ten or more times. This chain connects TRBV24-1 to TRBJ2-7; 11 nucleotides align to TRBD2. The V gene's germline CDR1 is KGHDR and CDR2 SFDVKD. V dropped 3 bases and J dropped 1; count of bases not matched to a gene: 4. The CDR3 has 16 residues. CDR3 nucleotide sequence: TGTGCCACCAGTGATACCGGGACTAGCGGATCCTACGAGCAGTACTTC. Translated, it gives CATSDTGTSGSYEQYF.

V gene TRBV10-3 combines with J gene TRBJ2-3; 12 nucleotides align to TRBD1. The CDR3 is 14 residues long. Germline CDR1 reads ENHRY; CDR2 reads SYGVKD. V trimming: 7 bases; J trimming: 6 bases; junction bases outside the gene matches: 5. This chain's CDR3 is CAIKRGQGADTQYF. Written as DNA, the CDR3 is TGTGCCATCAAAAGGGGACAGGGGGCCGATACGCAGTATTTT.

The V and J genes are TRBV20-1 and TRBJ1-2; D gene ambiguous. Germline V gene data show CDR1 as DFQATT and CDR2 as SNEGSKA (reference sequence). V gave up 4 bases and J gave up 1 base, with 10 bases separating them. The CDR3 totals 13 residues. The CDR3 nucleotides read TGCAGTGCTAAACAGTCAAGTAACTATGGCTACACCTTC. This encodes CSAKQSSNYGYTF.

With respect to this clonotype: Relative to the germline gene, one junction end is altered; a read error may explain this. This chain joins TRBV2 and TRBJ2-6; maybe TRBD2 (5 bases). The V gene's germline CDR1 is SNHLY and CDR2 FYNNEI. This CDR3 comprises 14 residues. CDR3 region: CASSEASGDNVLTF. Here the CDR3 DNA reads TGTGCCAGCAGTGAAGCATCCGGGGACAACGTCCTGACTTTC.

The rearrangement uses TRBV5-1 and TRBJ2-5; TRBD1 is a possible D gene (6 bases). CDR1 SGHRS and CDR2 YFSETQ come from the germline V gene. V lost 4 bases and J lost 8, with 18 bases in between. CDR3 length equals 14 residues. The CDR3 reads CASSVDSSVVTQYF. CDR3 nucleotide sequence: TGCGCCAGCAGCGTGGACAGCTCGGTAGTTACCCAGTACTTC. The full variable domain, completed using reference TRBV5-1 and TRBJ2-5, is KAGVTQTPRYLIKTRGQQVTLSCSPISGHRSVSWYQQTPGQGLQFLFEYFSETQRNKGNFPGRFSGRQFSNSRSEMNVSTLELGDSALYLCASSVDSSVVTQYFGPGTRLLVL.

This chain uses TRBV2 with TRBJ1-1, with D possibly being TRBD1 (6 bases). Deletions cut 7 bases from V and 1 base from J, with 13 bases between. This CDR3 spans 14 amino acids. Germline V gene lookup returns CDR1 SNHLY and CDR2 FYNNEI. The CDR3 DNA sequence: TGTGCCAGCAATCAGGACAGTAGGAACACTGAAGCTTTCTTT. Protein product: CASNQDSRNTEAFF.

This clonotype was recorded at least ten times. V usage is TRBV11-2 and J usage is TRBJ2-5, with D unresolved. This CDR3 has 15 amino acids. Trimming cost V 2 bases and J 5 bases, with 15 bases left between them. Germline-derived CDR1 and CDR2 are SGHAT and FQNNGV. This chain's CDR3 is CASSLRAYIGETQYF. In nucleotides, the CDR3 is TGTGCCAGCAGCTTACGGGCTTATATAGGGGAGACCCAGTACTTC.

This clonotype appeared a few times. This chain connects TRBV9 to TRBJ2-2, with D tentatively TRBD2 (6 bases). Germline loops: CDR1 SGDLS, CDR2 YYNGEE. The CDR3 loop spans 15 amino acids. The V end lost 7 bases, the J end lost 7 bases, and 20 bases lay between the germline ends. CDR3 residues: CASGGENGRGGELFF. In nucleotides, the CDR3 is TGTGCCAGCGGAGGGGAAAACGGGAGAGGCGGGGAGCTGTTTTTT. Full variable domain (missing parts from reference TRBV9 and TRBJ2-2): DSGVTQTPKHLITATGQRVTLRCSPRSGDLSVYWYQQSLDQGLQFLIQYYNGEERAKGNILERFSAQQFPDLHSELNLSSLELGDSALYFCASGGENGRGGELFFGEGSRLTVL.

This clonotype was seen at least ten times. The chain uses TRBV7-2 and TRBJ1-2; TRBD1 aligns across 7 bases. V shed 5 bases, J shed 1 base, and the junction held 4 bases outside the gene matches. The CDR3 runs to 14 residues. Germline-derived CDR1 and CDR2 are SGHTA and FQGNSA. The CDR3 DNA sequence: TGTGCCAGCAGCCGGGGACAGTTTAACTATGGCTACACCTTC. Its translation: CASSRGQFNYGYTF.

This clonotype was detected many times. This sequence joins TRBV2 and TRBJ2-7; D is unclear. The CDR3 has 11 residues. The germline gives CDR1 SNHLY, CDR2 FYNNEI. V was shortened by 0 bases and J by 6 bases, with 3 bases between the two germline ends. The chain's CDR3 is CASSEALEQYF. The CDR3 DNA sequence: TGTGCCAGCAGTGAAGCTCTCGAGCAGTACTTC.

This clonotype has more than one count but fewer than ten. V and J are TRBV29-1 and TRBJ1-1, with 7 positions matching TRBD1. The CDR3 length is 13 residues. The trim removed 8 bases at V and 1 base at J, leaving 7 bases unmatched. Germline values: CDR1 SQVTM, CDR2 ANQGSEA. The DNA of the CDR3 is TGCAGCCTCGGGGACAGAACGAACACTGAAGCTTTCTTT. Amino acid sequence: CSLGDRTNTEAFF.

V and J are TRBV12-3 or TRBV12-4 and TRBJ2-2; 13 nucleotides align to TRBD2. This CDR3 spans 18 amino acids. V dropped 5 bases and J dropped 1; count of bases not matched to a gene: 7. DNA for the CDR3: TGTGCCAGCAGTCCCGGGACTAGCGGGGTGGAGAACACCGGGGAGCTGTTTTTT. Translated: CASSPGTSGVENTGELFF.

This chain links TRBV13 with TRBJ1-1, with D unresolved. The CDR3 is 13 amino acids. From germline, CDR1 is PRHDT and CDR2 FYEKMQ (reference sequence). Trimming pared 2 bases from V and 8 bases from J, leaving 12 bases between. The CDR3, as DNA: TGTGCCAGCAGCTTACTAGCGGGGATCGAAGCTTTCTTT. This encodes CASSLLAGIEAFF.

The V call is TRBV25-1, the J call TRBJ2-7, with 11 bases fitting TRBD1. The CDR3 extends over 16 amino acids. CDR1 and CDR2 from the germline V gene are MGHDK and SYGVNS. V shed 1 base, J shed 6 bases, and the junction held 8 bases outside the gene matches. DNA for the CDR3: TGTGCCAGCAGTGAATCCACCGGGACAGGGGGGTTCGAGCAGTACTTC. This codes for CASSESTGTGGFEQYF.

This clonotype was counted many times. V is TRBV29-1 and J is TRBJ1-2, with D hard to call. Trimming pared 3 bases from V and 6 bases from J, leaving 20 bases between. The CDR3 spans 15 residues. The germline V gene has CDR1 SQVTM and CDR2 ANQGSEA. The chain's CDR3 is CSVDAILDGRDGYTF. CDR3 bases: TGCAGCGTTGACGCGATCCTTGACGGCCGCGATGGCTACACCTTC.